This record covers a single T cell receptor beta chain. The CDR3 contains 15 residues. Per the germline V gene, CDR1 is SGHTA and CDR2 is FQGTGA. The V gene lost 1 base and the J gene lost 3 bases, with 12 bases spanning the gap. These data are taken from a study of blood T cell repertoires in COVID-19. About the study: The samples span acute and convalescent COVID-19 from the United States, Italy and Spain. From T cells, B-cell-depleted T cells, or PBMCs came the material, which was cDNA or gDNA.

Seattle-derived patients entered the study during active infection and were followed longitudinally. The table came from immunoSEQ multiplex PCR; TCRdb's copy has only in-frame clones and leaves some out. The sample carries roughly 410,000 clones, around nine tenths recorded once. The sequence derives from a woman aged 40 to 50 with COVID-19, enrolled during active disease. The chain recombines TRBV7-3 with TRBJ1-2; D is unclear. The source material was peripheral blood. DNA for the CDR3: TGTGCCAGCAGCTTAAGAGGGCCGGAGGACTATGGCTACACCTTC. Amino acids: CASSLRGPEDYGYTF.